This T cell receptor beta chain was observed in a study of shared T cell receptors in the human thymus. Here immunoSEQ multiplex PCR was the method, and the copy in TCRdb shows in-frame clones only, minus some. The repertoire holds 600,000 to 900,000 clones, with approximately 85% as singletons. The germline CDR1 and CDR2 sequences are SGHDN and FVKESK. V was clipped by 2 bases and J by 5 bases, with 12 bases between them. The CDR3 is made up of 15 amino acids. Separately, the same data were catalogued under a study of human thymus T cells. In that study: All donors were healthy Finnish infants who were undergoing corrective surgery to treat congenital heart defects. Thymic samples were excised during corrective heart operations. Gene usage (both V and J) appeared biased in thymic and blood repertoires. Among unrelated individuals, related research reported thymic repertoires that overlapped highly.

J is TRBJ2-2 and V is TRBV14; weak D call: TRBD1 (5 bases). The TCR originated in a girl under three years old with a congenital heart defect. The sequenced sample was thymocytes. The DNA for the CDR3 is TGTGCCAGCAGCCAACCAGACAGACCTACCGGGGAGCTGTTTTTT. Amino acids: CASSQPDRPTGELFF.